A single TCR beta chain is shown here with its context. Data came from immunoSEQ multiplex PCR; TCRdb stores just in-frame clones and leaves some out. The profile shows some 130,000 clones, roughly 92% of them singletons. The germline gives CDR1 SGHNT, CDR2 YYREEE (reference sequence). V lost 1 base, J lost 7 bases, and 6 bases lay in between. The CDR3 is 13 amino acids. The entry originates in a study of control samples from healthy donors and cancer patients. This sequence was found in a man between 18 and 29 years old in good health. The J gene is TRBJ1-6, the V gene TRBV5-4; tentative D call: TRBD1 (6 bases). The sample was blood. CDR3 sequence: CASSLTGNSPLHF. CDR3 coding DNA: TGTGCCAGCAGCTTGACAGGGAATTCACCCCTCCACTTT.